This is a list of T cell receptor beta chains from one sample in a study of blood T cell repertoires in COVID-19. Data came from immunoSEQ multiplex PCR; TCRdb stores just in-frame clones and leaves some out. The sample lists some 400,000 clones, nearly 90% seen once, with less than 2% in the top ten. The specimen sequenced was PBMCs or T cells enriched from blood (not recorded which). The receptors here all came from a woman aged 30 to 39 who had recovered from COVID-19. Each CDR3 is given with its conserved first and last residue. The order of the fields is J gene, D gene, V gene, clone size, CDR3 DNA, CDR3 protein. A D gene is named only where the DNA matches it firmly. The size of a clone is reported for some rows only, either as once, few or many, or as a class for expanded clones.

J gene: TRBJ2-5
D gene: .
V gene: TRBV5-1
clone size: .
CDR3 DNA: TGCGCCAGCAGTTCTCAAGAGACCCAGTACTTC
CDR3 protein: CASSSQETQYF

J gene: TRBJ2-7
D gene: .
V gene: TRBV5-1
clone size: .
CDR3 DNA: TGCGCCAGCAGCTTTGGCGGGGACCGTCATGAGCAGTACTTC
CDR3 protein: CASSFGGDRHEQYF

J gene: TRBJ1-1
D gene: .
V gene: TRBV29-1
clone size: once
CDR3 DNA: TGCAGCGTTTCGGTAACCATGAACACTGAAGCTTTCTTT
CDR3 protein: CSVSVTMNTEAFF

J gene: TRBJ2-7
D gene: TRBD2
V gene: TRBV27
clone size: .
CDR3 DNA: TGTGCCAGCACTCGTAGCGGGGGCGGTTTCTACGAGCAGTACTTC
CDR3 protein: CASTRSGGGFYEQYF

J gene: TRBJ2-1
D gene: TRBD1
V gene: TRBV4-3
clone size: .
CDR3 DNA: TGCGCCAGCAGCCGGGGACAGGGCCCCGAATCCTACAATGAGCAGTTCTTC
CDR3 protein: CASSRGQGPESYNEQFF

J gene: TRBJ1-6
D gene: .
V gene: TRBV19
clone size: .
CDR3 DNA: TGTGCCAGTAGTGGCGCAGATCGCGGTTATAATTCACCCCTCCACTTT
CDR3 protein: CASSGADRGYNSPLHF

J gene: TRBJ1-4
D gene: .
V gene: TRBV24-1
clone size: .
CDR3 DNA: TGTGCCACCAGTGATGGTCGGGGGGCGGACGAAAAACTGTTTTTT
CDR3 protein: CATSDGRGADEKLFF

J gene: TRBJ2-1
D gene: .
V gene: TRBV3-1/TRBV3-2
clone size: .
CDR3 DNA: TGTGCCAGCAGCCAAGCCGGGGGCTCCTACAATGAGCAGTTCTTC
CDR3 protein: CASSQAGGSYNEQFF

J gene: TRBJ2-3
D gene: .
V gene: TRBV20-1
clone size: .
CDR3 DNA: TGCAGTGCTAGTGCGGTCGCTAGCACAGATACGCAGTATTTT
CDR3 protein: CSASAVASTDTQYF

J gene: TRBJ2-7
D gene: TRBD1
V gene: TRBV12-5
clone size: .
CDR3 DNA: TGTGCTAGTGGTCAGGGACAGGCCGGCTCCTACGAGCAGTACTTC
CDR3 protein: CASGQGQAGSYEQYF

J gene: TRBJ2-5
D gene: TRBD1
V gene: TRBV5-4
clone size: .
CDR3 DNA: TGTGCCAGCAGCCAGCGGACAGGGATTGTCGAGACCCAGTACTTC
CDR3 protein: CASSQRTGIVETQYF

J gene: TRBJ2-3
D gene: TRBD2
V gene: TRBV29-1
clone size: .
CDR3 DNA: TGCAGCGTTTCCCCCACAGCGGGGTCAAGGGCTAGCACAGATACGCAGTATTTT
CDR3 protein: CSVSPTAGSRASTDTQYF

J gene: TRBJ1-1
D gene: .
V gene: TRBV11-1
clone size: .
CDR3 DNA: TGTGCCAGCAGCTTAGTGGGGGGTACTGAAGCTTTCTTT
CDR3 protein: CASSLVGGTEAFF

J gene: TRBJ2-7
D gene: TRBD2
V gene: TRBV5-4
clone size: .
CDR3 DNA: TGTGCCAGCAGCTCTATTACAATGGGACTAGCGGGAGGCGAGCAGTACTTC
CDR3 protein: CASSSITMGLAGGEQYF

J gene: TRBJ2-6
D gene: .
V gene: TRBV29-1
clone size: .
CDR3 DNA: TGCAGCGCTGGTCAGGGTTACAACGTCCTGACTTTC
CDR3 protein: CSAGQGYNVLTF

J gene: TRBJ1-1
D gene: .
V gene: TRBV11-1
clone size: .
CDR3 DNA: TGTGCCAGCAGCTTGGCAGGCCAGGGAGCTTTCTTT
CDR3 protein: CASSLAGQGAFF

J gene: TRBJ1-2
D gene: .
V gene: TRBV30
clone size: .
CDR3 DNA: TGTGCCTGGAGTGACGGGGGACCGCATGGCTACACCTTC
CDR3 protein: CAWSDGGPHGYTF

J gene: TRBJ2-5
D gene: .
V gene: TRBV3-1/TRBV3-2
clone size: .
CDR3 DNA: TGTGCCAGCAGCCAAGTTACAGGATCGGAGACCCAGTACTTC
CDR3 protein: CASSQVTGSETQYF

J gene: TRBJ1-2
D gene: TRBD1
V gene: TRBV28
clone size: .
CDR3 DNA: TGTGCCAGCAGTTTTCTCGGACAGGCTGATGGCTACACCTTC
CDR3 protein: CASSFLGQADGYTF

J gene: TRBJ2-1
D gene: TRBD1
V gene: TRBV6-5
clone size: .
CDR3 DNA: TGTGCCAGCAGCTGGGACAGGGGAATGAGTGAGCAGTTCTTC
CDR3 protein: CASSWDRGMSEQFF

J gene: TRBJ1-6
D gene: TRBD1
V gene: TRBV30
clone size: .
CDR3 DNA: TGTGCCTGGAGAGGTGGACAGGGGGGCTATAATTCACCCCTCCACTTT
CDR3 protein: CAWRGGQGGYNSPLHF

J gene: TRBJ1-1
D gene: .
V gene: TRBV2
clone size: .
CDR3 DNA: TGTGCCAGCAGCGTCTCGCGACAGGCGGGGGTTCACAACGAACCTGAAGCTTTCTTT
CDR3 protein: CASSVSRQAGVHNEPEAFF

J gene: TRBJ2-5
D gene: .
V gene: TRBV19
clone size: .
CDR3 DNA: TGTGCCAGTAGTAGGGACTACCAAGAGACCCAGTACTTC
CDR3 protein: CASSRDYQETQYF

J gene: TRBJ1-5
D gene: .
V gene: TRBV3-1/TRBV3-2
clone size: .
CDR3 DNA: TGTGCCAGCAGCCAAGGACAGTACAATCAGCCCCAGCATTTT
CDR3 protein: CASSQGQYNQPQHF

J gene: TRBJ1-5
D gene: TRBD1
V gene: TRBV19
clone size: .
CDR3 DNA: TGTGCCAGTAGTGACCGGACAGGGGGTCAGCCCCAGCATTTT
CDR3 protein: CASSDRTGGQPQHF

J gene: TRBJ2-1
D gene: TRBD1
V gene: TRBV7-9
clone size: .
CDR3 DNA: TGTGCCAGCAGCTCGACAGGGCTTCTCTACAATGAGCAGTTCTTC
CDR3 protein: CASSSTGLLYNEQFF

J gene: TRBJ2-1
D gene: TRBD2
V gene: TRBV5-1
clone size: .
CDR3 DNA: TGCGCCAGCAGCTCCCTTTCTAGCGGGAGGGGGGATGAGCAGTTCTTC
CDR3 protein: CASSSLSSGRGDEQFF

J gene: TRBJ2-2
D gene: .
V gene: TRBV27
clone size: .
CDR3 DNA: TGTGCCAGCAGGATTAATGGGGGACTGACCGCCGGGGAGCTGTTTTTT
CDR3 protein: CASRINGGLTAGELFF

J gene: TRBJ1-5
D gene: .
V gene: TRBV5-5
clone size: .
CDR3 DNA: TGTGCCAGCAGCTTGTCCGGAGGGGAATATCAGCCCCAGCATTTT
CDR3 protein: CASSLSGGEYQPQHF

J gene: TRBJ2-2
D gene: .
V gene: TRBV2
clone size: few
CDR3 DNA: TGTGCCAGCAGTTGGACTGGTGGCACCGGGGAGCTGTTTTTT
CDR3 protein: CASSWTGGTGELFF

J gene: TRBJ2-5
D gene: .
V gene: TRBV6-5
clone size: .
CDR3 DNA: TGTGCCAGTCGCCAGGGAATCGGCGAGACCCAGTACTTC
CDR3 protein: CASRQGIGETQYF

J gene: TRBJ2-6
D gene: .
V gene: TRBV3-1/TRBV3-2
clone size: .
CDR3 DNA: TGTGCCAGCAGCCAAGGGGGGCAGGGACTCCTGACTTTC
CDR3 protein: CASSQGGQGLLTF

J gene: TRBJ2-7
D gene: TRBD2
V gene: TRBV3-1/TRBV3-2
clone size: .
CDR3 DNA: TGTGCCAGCAGCCAGAGCGGGGGGCCCTCCTACGAGCAGTACTTC
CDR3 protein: CASSQSGGPSYEQYF

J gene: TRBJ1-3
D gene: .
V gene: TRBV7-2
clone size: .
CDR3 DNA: TGTGCCAGCAGCTTATTTTCGGTCGCGCCTGGAAACACCATATATTTT
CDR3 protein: CASSLFSVAPGNTIYF

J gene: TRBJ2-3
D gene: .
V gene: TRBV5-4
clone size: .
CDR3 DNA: TGTGCCGGCTGGAGAAGGGGCAATTCTCATACGCAGTATTTT
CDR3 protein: CAGWRRGNSHTQYF

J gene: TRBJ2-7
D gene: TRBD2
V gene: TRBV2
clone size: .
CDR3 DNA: TGTGCCAGCAGTGAATCGGGACTAGCGGGAGGGTCCCACGAGCAGTACTTC
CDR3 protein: CASSESGLAGGSHEQYF

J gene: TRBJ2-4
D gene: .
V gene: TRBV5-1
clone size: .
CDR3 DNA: TGCGCCAGCAGCTTGGCGTCCGACATTCAGTACTTC
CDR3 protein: CASSLASDIQYF

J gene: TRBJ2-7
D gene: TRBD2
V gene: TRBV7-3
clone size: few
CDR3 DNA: TGTGCCAGCAGCTGGGGCGGGAGGACCGAGCAGTACTTC
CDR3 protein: CASSWGGRTEQYF

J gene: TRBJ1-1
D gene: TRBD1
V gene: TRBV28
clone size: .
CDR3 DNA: TGTGCCAGCAGGAATTACAGGGGACGAACCGAAGCTTTCTTT
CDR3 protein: CASRNYRGRTEAFF

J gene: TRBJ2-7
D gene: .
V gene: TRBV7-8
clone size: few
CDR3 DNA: TGTGCCAGCAGCTTAGGGCAGGGGAGCTCCTACGAGCAGTACTTC
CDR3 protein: CASSLGQGSSYEQYF

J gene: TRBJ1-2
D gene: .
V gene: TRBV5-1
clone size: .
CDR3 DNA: TGCGCCAGCAGCTCACTACTGGCTGAAGGCTACACCTTC
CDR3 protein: CASSSLLAEGYTF

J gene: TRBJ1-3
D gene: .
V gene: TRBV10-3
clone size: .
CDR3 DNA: TGTGCCATCAGTGCCGGGACACCTTCTCGGGGAAACACCATATATTTT
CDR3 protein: CAISAGTPSRGNTIYF